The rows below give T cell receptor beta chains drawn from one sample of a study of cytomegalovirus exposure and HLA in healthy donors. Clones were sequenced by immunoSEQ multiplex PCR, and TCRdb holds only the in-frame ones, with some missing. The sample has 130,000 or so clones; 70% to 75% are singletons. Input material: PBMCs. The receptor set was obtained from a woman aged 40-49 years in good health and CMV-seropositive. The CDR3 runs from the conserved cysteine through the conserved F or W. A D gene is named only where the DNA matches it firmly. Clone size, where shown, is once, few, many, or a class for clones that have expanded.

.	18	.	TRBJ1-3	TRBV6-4	TGTGCCAGCAGTGACTCGGGGCCGAGGATGGGCTCTGGAAACACCATATATTTT	CASSDSGPRMGSGNTIYF
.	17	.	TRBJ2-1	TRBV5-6	TGTGCCAGCAGCTTGTACGGGGGTCTTAGCTCCTACAATGAGCAGTTCTTC	CASSLYGGLSSYNEQFF
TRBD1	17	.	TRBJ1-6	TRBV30	TGTGCCTGGAGGCGCGACAGGGGGTCCTTGGGTTGGTCCCCCCTCCACTTT	CAWRRDRGSLGWSPLHF
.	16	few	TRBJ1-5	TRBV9	TGTGCCAGCAGCGTAGTTGACAGAAATAGCAATCAGCCCCAGCATTTT	CASSVVDRNSNQPQHF
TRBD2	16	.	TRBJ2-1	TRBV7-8	TGTGCCAGCAGCTTAGGCACCCTAGCGGGAGCAGGTGAGCAGTTCTTC	CASSLGTLAGAGEQFF
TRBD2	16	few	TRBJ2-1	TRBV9	TGTGCCAGCAGCCCTCTAGCGGGGAGCTCCTACAATGAGCAGTTCTTC	CASSPLAGSSYNEQFF
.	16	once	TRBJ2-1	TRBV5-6	TGTGCCAGCAGCTTGGTGCCGACAGGGACGGAGGGTGAGCAGTTCTTC	CASSLVPTGTEGEQFF
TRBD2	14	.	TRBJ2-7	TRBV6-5	TGTGCCAGCAGTATAGCGGGGGTTGACTACGAGCAGTACTTC	CASSIAGVDYEQYF
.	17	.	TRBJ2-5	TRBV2	TGTGCCAGCAAGTTAAGCCCGACCGGGACTCTAGAAGAGACCCAGTACTTC	CASKLSPTGTLEETQYF
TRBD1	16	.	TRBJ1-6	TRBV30	TGTGCCTGGAGCTCCACTCGGGGGACAGGGGGCGAGAGACTCCACTTT	CAWSSTRGTGGERLHF
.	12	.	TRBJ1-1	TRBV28	TGTGCCAGCACTATAGCAAACACTGAAGCTTTCTTT	CASTIANTEAFF
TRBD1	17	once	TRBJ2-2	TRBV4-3	TGCGCCAGCAGCCAAGACCCCACGACAGGGGACACCGGGGAGCTGTTTTTT	CASSQDPTTGDTGELFF